This T cell receptor beta chain was sequenced for a study of blood T cell repertoires in COVID-19. V lost 2 bases and J lost 7; bases outside the gene matches: 5. CDR3 length equals 15 residues. Germline V gene sequence: CDR1 MNHNS, CDR2 SASEGT. In the study's own analysis: Nucleated cell counts were estimated from reference gene primer amplification. The data were produced by immunoSEQ multiplex PCR, yet TCRdb's version contains in-frame clones alone and is incomplete. Clone size and the V and J calls come from that table; the DNA yielded D and trimming. Among around 260,000 clones, less than 90% were seen once, and the ten largest hold 3.5% to 5.5%. This clone was detected a few times.

The V and J genes are TRBV6-1 and TRBJ2-1, with TRBD1 identical over 10 bases. This clonotype was obtained from a man aged 55 to 70 who had recovered from COVID-19. Sequencing was carried out using peripheral blood. The CDR3 protein is CASSETGTGANEQFF. The CDR3 bases are TGTGCCAGCAGTGAAACCGGGACAGGGGCAAATGAGCAGTTCTTC.